Listed below are T cell receptor beta chains from one sample, sequenced in a study of early T cells in non-severe SARS-CoV-2 infection. TCRdb analysed the 5' RACE reads with MiXCR anew, one entry per CDR3 protein. This sample has about 66,000 distinct CDR3 sequences, with less than 15% found just once. Sample: whole blood. These receptors were collected from an adult who was a healthcare worker with PCR-confirmed SARS-CoV-2 infection or an uninfected control (not recorded which). Each CDR3 is given with its conserved first and last residue. A D gene is named only where the DNA matches it firmly. The listing skips clone size in some rows; elsewhere it reads once, few, many or a size class.

CDR3nt: TGTGCCAGCAGCCCCGTTTCGGGTAGGCCTGAAGCTTTCTTT
CDR3aa: CASSPVSGRPEAFF
abundance: NA
j_gene: TRBJ1-1
d_gene: NA
v_gene: TRBV12-3/TRBV12-4

CDR3nt: TGTGCCAGCAGCCAAGAGGGAAATCTTTTGAAAAACATTCAGTACTTC
CDR3aa: CASSQEGNLLKNIQYF
abundance: few
j_gene: TRBJ2-4
d_gene: NA
v_gene: TRBV7-3

CDR3nt: TGCGCCAGCAGTGATGTTTTGGGACTAGCTATCCACGAGCAGTACTTC
CDR3aa: CASSDVLGLAIHEQYF
abundance: many
j_gene: TRBJ2-7
d_gene: TRBD2
v_gene: TRBV10-2

CDR3nt: TGTGCCAGCAGCACCCGGACTAGCGTGAACACCGGGGAGCTGTTTTTT
CDR3aa: CASSTRTSVNTGELFF
abundance: NA
j_gene: TRBJ2-2
d_gene: TRBD2
v_gene: TRBV9

CDR3nt: TGTGCCAGCAGTTACAATGAGGAAGGGGCGATGTACAACACTGAAGCTTTCTTT
CDR3aa: CASSYNEEGAMYNTEAFF
abundance: NA
j_gene: TRBJ1-1
d_gene: NA
v_gene: TRBV6-5

CDR3nt: TGTGCCAGCAGCGGGGTAACTGAAGCTTTCTTT
CDR3aa: CASSGVTEAFF
abundance: many
j_gene: TRBJ1-1
d_gene: NA
v_gene: TRBV13

CDR3nt: TGTGCCAGCAGTGCGACAGGGGAGTATGGCTACACCTTC
CDR3aa: CASSATGEYGYTF
abundance: many
j_gene: TRBJ1-2
d_gene: TRBD1
v_gene: TRBV28

CDR3nt: TGTGCCAGCAGCTTGGATGACAGGATAAACAATGAGCAGTTCTTC
CDR3aa: CASSLDDRINNEQFF
abundance: few
j_gene: TRBJ2-1
d_gene: NA
v_gene: TRBV11-2

CDR3nt: TGTGCCAGCAAAGAGCGGGGGGGGAAGGAGACCCAGTACTTC
CDR3aa: CASKERGGKETQYF
abundance: few
j_gene: TRBJ2-5
d_gene: TRBD2
v_gene: TRBV7-2

CDR3nt: TGTGCCAGTAGTAGGACTAGCGGGGATCTGATTTACAATGAGCAGTTCTTC
CDR3aa: CASSRTSGDLIYNEQFF
abundance: few
j_gene: TRBJ2-1
d_gene: TRBD2
v_gene: TRBV19

CDR3nt: TGCAGTGCTACACGGGACGCGAGCTCCTACAATGAGCAGTTCTTC
CDR3aa: CSATRDASSYNEQFF
abundance: many
j_gene: TRBJ2-1
d_gene: NA
v_gene: TRBV20-1

CDR3nt: TGTGCCACCAGAGCAGCGGGAGGGAGCAATGAGCAGTTCTTC
CDR3aa: CATRAAGGSNEQFF
abundance: many
j_gene: TRBJ2-1
d_gene: TRBD2
v_gene: TRBV24-1

CDR3nt: TGTGCCAGCAGCCAAGTGGGAGCGAGGGCCGTCACCGGGGAGCTGTTTTTT
CDR3aa: CASSQVGARAVTGELFF
abundance: many
j_gene: TRBJ2-2
d_gene: NA
v_gene: TRBV14

CDR3nt: TGTGCCATCAGGGACGGACAGGGACCATCCTACGAGCAGTACTTC
CDR3aa: CAIRDGQGPSYEQYF
abundance: few
j_gene: TRBJ2-7
d_gene: TRBD1
v_gene: TRBV10-3

CDR3nt: TGTGCCAGCAGTTTATATTTTCCCTCTGGGGCCAACGTCCTGACTTTC
CDR3aa: CASSLYFPSGANVLTF
abundance: NA
j_gene: TRBJ2-6
d_gene: NA
v_gene: TRBV28

CDR3nt: TGCAGTGCCGGGACAAGGGCAAGCGGCTACACCTTC
CDR3aa: CSAGTRASGYTF
abundance: few
j_gene: TRBJ1-2
d_gene: NA
v_gene: TRBV20-1

CDR3nt: TGTGCCAGCAGTTTACAGCAGCTCACCGGGGAGCTGTTTTTT
CDR3aa: CASSLQQLTGELFF
abundance: once
j_gene: TRBJ2-2
d_gene: NA
v_gene: TRBV28

CDR3nt: TGTGCCAGCAGCGTAGGGGACGGGAGAGGGACAGATACGCAGTATTTT
CDR3aa: CASSVGDGRGTDTQYF
abundance: NA
j_gene: TRBJ2-3
d_gene: NA
v_gene: TRBV9

CDR3nt: TGTGCCAGCAGGGCCGACAGGGTCGCCTACGAGCAGTACTTC
CDR3aa: CASRADRVAYEQYF
abundance: NA
j_gene: TRBJ2-7
d_gene: TRBD1
v_gene: TRBV28

CDR3nt: TGCGCCAGCAGTACGGAGCTCACCGGGGAGCTGTTTTTT
CDR3aa: CASSTELTGELFF
abundance: NA
j_gene: TRBJ2-2
d_gene: NA
v_gene: TRBV5-1

CDR3nt: TGCAGTGCCGGACCTAGCGGGAGCTACGAGCAGTACTTC
CDR3aa: CSAGPSGSYEQYF
abundance: few
j_gene: TRBJ2-7
d_gene: TRBD2
v_gene: TRBV20-1

CDR3nt: TGTGCCATCAGAGGACAGGGACACTATGGCTACACCTTC
CDR3aa: CAIRGQGHYGYTF
abundance: few
j_gene: TRBJ1-2
d_gene: TRBD1
v_gene: TRBV10-3

CDR3nt: TGTGCCACCAGCAGACTCATAAGGCGGGATTGGGGAAATGAGCAGTTCTTC
CDR3aa: CATSRLIRRDWGNEQFF
abundance: many
j_gene: TRBJ2-1
d_gene: NA
v_gene: TRBV15

CDR3nt: TGTGCCAGCAGTGAACCTTTAAGCGGGAGGTACGGATACAATGAGCAGTTCTTC
CDR3aa: CASSEPLSGRYGYNEQFF
abundance: NA
j_gene: TRBJ2-1
d_gene: TRBD2
v_gene: TRBV2

CDR3nt: TGCAGCGCCCTCGGGGAGACAGGAGGCCCCCAGATCTTC
CDR3aa: CSALGETGGPQIF
abundance: many
j_gene: TRBJ2-1
d_gene: NA
v_gene: TRBV29-1

CDR3nt: TGTGCCAGCAGCCATGACAGGGGGATTCACACTGAAGCTTTCTTT
CDR3aa: CASSHDRGIHTEAFF
abundance: few
j_gene: TRBJ1-1
d_gene: TRBD1
v_gene: TRBV14

CDR3nt: TGTGCCAGCAGCTTGCGGGCGGTAGGAGCCAAAAACATTCAGTACTTC
CDR3aa: CASSLRAVGAKNIQYF
abundance: many
j_gene: TRBJ2-4
d_gene: NA
v_gene: TRBV7-2

CDR3nt: TGTGCCAGCTCACCTCAGGGTTACAATGGCTACACCTTC
CDR3aa: CASSPQGYNGYTF
abundance: NA
j_gene: TRBJ1-2
d_gene: NA
v_gene: TRBV18

CDR3nt: TGCAGTGCTTTTAACGACGAAAACAATGAGCAGTTCTTC
CDR3aa: CSAFNDENNEQFF
abundance: few
j_gene: TRBJ2-1
d_gene: NA
v_gene: TRBV20-1

CDR3nt: TGTGCCAGCAGTCCCCGGACTAGCGGCAATGAGCAGTTCTTC
CDR3aa: CASSPRTSGNEQFF
abundance: few
j_gene: TRBJ2-1
d_gene: TRBD2
v_gene: TRBV7-2

CDR3nt: TGCAGCGTTGAAGAATTGGGACTCCTTTTTCTCTTC
CDR3aa: CSVEELGLLFLF
abundance: many
j_gene: TRBJ1-2
d_gene: NA
v_gene: TRBV29-1

CDR3nt: TGTGCCAGCAGTTTGGGGAGATACCAAGAGACCCAGTACTTC
CDR3aa: CASSLGRYQETQYF
abundance: NA
j_gene: TRBJ2-5
d_gene: NA
v_gene: TRBV12-3/TRBV12-4

CDR3nt: TGTGCCAGCAGTTACGGGACAGGAGTTACTGAAGCTTTCTTT
CDR3aa: CASSYGTGVTEAFF
abundance: many
j_gene: TRBJ1-1
d_gene: TRBD1
v_gene: TRBV6-5

CDR3nt: TGCGCCAGCAGCCGGACAGGGGCTAATGAAAAACTGTTTTTT
CDR3aa: CASSRTGANEKLFF
abundance: NA
j_gene: TRBJ1-4
d_gene: TRBD1
v_gene: TRBV5-1

CDR3nt: TGTGCCAGCAGCTTCCGCGGCGCAGATACGCAGTATTTT
CDR3aa: CASSFRGADTQYF
abundance: NA
j_gene: TRBJ2-3
d_gene: NA
v_gene: TRBV11-1

CDR3nt: TGTGCCAGCAGTTACTCGCTCGGGAGAGAGACCCAGTACTTC
CDR3aa: CASSYSLGRETQYF
abundance: NA
j_gene: TRBJ2-5
d_gene: NA
v_gene: TRBV6-6

CDR3nt: TGTGCCAGCAGCCCCGGACTCAACAATGAGCAGTTCTTC
CDR3aa: CASSPGLNNEQFF
abundance: few
j_gene: TRBJ2-1
d_gene: NA
v_gene: TRBV3-1

CDR3nt: TGCAGTGCTTCTCCCCGGTGGGTGCCCCCCGGGCGGAATGAAAAACTGTTTTTT
CDR3aa: CSASPRWVPPGRNEKLFF
abundance: many
j_gene: TRBJ1-4
d_gene: NA
v_gene: TRBV20-1

CDR3nt: TGTGCCAGCAGGTCAGGGCGGGTTGAAGCTTTCTTT
CDR3aa: CASRSGRVEAFF
abundance: NA
j_gene: TRBJ1-1
d_gene: NA
v_gene: TRBV28

CDR3nt: TGTGCCAGCAGCCTTGGACTAGCGGGAGGGACGGGGGATACGCAGTATTTT
CDR3aa: CASSLGLAGGTGDTQYF
abundance: NA
j_gene: TRBJ2-3
d_gene: TRBD2
v_gene: TRBV3-1

CDR3nt: TGTGCCAGCAGCCACGATACAGGAATTAACTATGGCTACACCTTC
CDR3aa: CASSHDTGINYGYTF
abundance: few
j_gene: TRBJ1-2
d_gene: NA
v_gene: TRBV16

CDR3nt: TGTGCCAGCAGCGTAGGAGGGGGCTATTACAATGAGCAGTTCTTC
CDR3aa: CASSVGGGYYNEQFF
abundance: few
j_gene: TRBJ2-1
d_gene: TRBD1
v_gene: TRBV9

CDR3nt: TGCAGACCGACGGGCGGAAGTGGCGAGCAGTACTTC
CDR3aa: CRPTGGSGEQYF
abundance: NA
j_gene: TRBJ2-7
d_gene: NA
v_gene: TRBV20-1

CDR3nt: TGTGCCAGCACCTCACCCGGGGAATCTGAAAAACTGTTTTTT
CDR3aa: CASTSPGESEKLFF
abundance: NA
j_gene: TRBJ1-4
d_gene: NA
v_gene: TRBV28

CDR3nt: TGTGCCACCAGTGCAGGGAACTCCTACGAGCAGTACTTC
CDR3aa: CATSAGNSYEQYF
abundance: many
j_gene: TRBJ2-7
d_gene: NA
v_gene: TRBV24-1

CDR3nt: TGTGCCACCCCCTCGCGGCAGGGCTCGAATGGCTACACCTTC
CDR3aa: CATPSRQGSNGYTF
abundance: NA
j_gene: TRBJ1-2
d_gene: NA
v_gene: TRBV28

CDR3nt: TGTGCCAGCAGCTCCCGACGACTAACGAAACCCGGACATTCGAACACCGGGGAGCTGTTTTTT
CDR3aa: CASSSRRLTKPGHSNTGELFF
abundance: many
j_gene: TRBJ2-2
d_gene: NA
v_gene: TRBV11-2

CDR3nt: TGCGCCAGCAGTGAGTCGTTAGCGGGAGGGCAAGATACGCAGTATTTT
CDR3aa: CASSESLAGGQDTQYF
abundance: NA
j_gene: TRBJ2-3
d_gene: TRBD2
v_gene: TRBV10-2

CDR3nt: TGCAGCGTTGACACAGGTATGAATCAGCCCCAGCATTTT
CDR3aa: CSVDTGMNQPQHF
abundance: many
j_gene: TRBJ1-5
d_gene: NA
v_gene: TRBV29-1

CDR3nt: TGCGCCAGCAGGGCGAACTCTGGGGCCAACGTCCTGACTTTC
CDR3aa: CASRANSGANVLTF
abundance: NA
j_gene: TRBJ2-6
d_gene: NA
v_gene: TRBV5-1

CDR3nt: TGTGCCAGCAGCCAAGAAAGAGGACAGTCTAGCACAGATACGCAGTATTTT
CDR3aa: CASSQERGQSSTDTQYF
abundance: few
j_gene: TRBJ2-3
d_gene: NA
v_gene: TRBV3-1

CDR3nt: TGTGCCACCAGTGGTCATAGCGGGAGCGTATCCTACAATGAGCAGTTCTTC
CDR3aa: CATSGHSGSVSYNEQFF
abundance: few
j_gene: TRBJ2-1
d_gene: TRBD2
v_gene: TRBV24-1

CDR3nt: TGCAGTGCTAGAGATTTAGCGGGGTGGGATACGCAGTATTTT
CDR3aa: CSARDLAGWDTQYF
abundance: NA
j_gene: TRBJ2-3
d_gene: TRBD2
v_gene: TRBV20-1

CDR3nt: TGCGCCAGCAGCCAAGATTTTACCCTCCCGGGGGGGGAGCAGTACTTC
CDR3aa: CASSQDFTLPGGEQYF
abundance: NA
j_gene: TRBJ2-7
d_gene: TRBD2
v_gene: TRBV4-3

CDR3nt: TGCGCCAGCAGCCCGTCCCTAGCCAAAAACATTCAGTACTTC
CDR3aa: CASSPSLAKNIQYF
abundance: NA
j_gene: TRBJ2-4
d_gene: NA
v_gene: TRBV23-1

CDR3nt: TGTGCCAGCAGTTTGACAGTTTCCTACGAGCAGTACTTC
CDR3aa: CASSLTVSYEQYF
abundance: NA
j_gene: TRBJ2-7
d_gene: NA
v_gene: TRBV28

CDR3nt: TGTGCCAGCAGCACCGTTGCAAGGGGCGCGCGGGTTAATGAAAAACTGTTTTTT
CDR3aa: CASSTVARGARVNEKLFF
abundance: few
j_gene: TRBJ1-4
d_gene: NA
v_gene: TRBV7-8

CDR3nt: TGTGCCAGCAGCAGCGGGACAGCAAATAATTCACCCCTCCACTTT
CDR3aa: CASSSGTANNSPLHF
abundance: few
j_gene: TRBJ1-6
d_gene: TRBD1
v_gene: TRBV7-9

CDR3nt: TGTGCCACCAGCAGCGCCACTAGGGATGAGCAGTTCTTC
CDR3aa: CATSSATRDEQFF
abundance: many
j_gene: TRBJ2-1
d_gene: NA
v_gene: TRBV15